This T cell receptor (beta chain) derives from a study of shared clonotypes between healthy human individuals. Study conclusions and caveats: Clonotypes shared by all four donors outscored non-shared clonotypes in generation probability.

Comment on this clone: What it binds is unknown.

Germline CDR1 reads SGHAT; CDR2 reads FQDESV (reference sequence). Trimming pared 5 bases from V and 5 bases from J, leaving 24 bases between. This CDR3 comprises 17 residues. The naive CD8 fraction comprised CD45RO-negative cells positively selected for CCR7 and excluded terminally differentiated effector memory CD45RA+ cells. TCRdb keeps only in-frame clones here, not all; method: immunoSEQ multiplex PCR. Of around 2,000,000 clones listed, more than 85% are singletons. The clonotype originates from a man aged 18-30 years in good health. Some clones in this sample may be carry-over from other donors' samples. This chain uses TRBV11-1 with TRBJ1-2; D gene unclear. What was sequenced was naive CD8+ T cells from PBMCs. CDR3 protein: CASSQSTRAAKSYGYTF. Here the CDR3 DNA reads TGTGCCAGCAGCCAGAGCACCCGGGCCGCAAAATCTTATGGCTACACCTTC.